These 15 T cell receptor beta chains share one sample of origin, sequenced in a study of blood T cell repertoires in COVID-19. Sequencing was performed with immunoSEQ multiplex PCR; in TCRdb, only in-frame clones are kept and a portion is missing. The sample includes under 85,000 clones, around 83% of them seen just once. Sequencing was performed on peripheral blood. The receptor source for this set is a man younger than 45 with COVID-19, enrolled during active disease.

The chain has TRBV19 and TRBJ2-7, with a tentative D call TRBD2 (5 bases). The CDR3 totals 15 residues. In germline, CDR1 is LNHDA, CDR2 SQIVND (reference sequence). With 0 bases removed from V and 0 bases from J, the gap between germline ends came to 9 bases. CDR3 region: CASSIEEGSSYEQYF. The CDR3 region has the DNA TGTGCCAGTAGTATAGAAGAGGGAAGCTCCTACGAGCAGTACTTC.

The chain links TRBV5-1 to TRBJ2-5, with 8 bases fitting TRBD2. With V trimmed by 1 base and J by 2 bases, 7 bases remained unmatched. The CDR3 is 16 amino acids. Germline V CDR1 and CDR2: SGHRS, YFSETQ. The CDR3: CASSLQGTGGQETQYF. In nucleotides, the CDR3 is TGCGCCAGCAGCTTGCAGGGTACGGGAGGGCAAGAGACCCAGTACTTC.

As regards this clone: Other DNA sequences in this specimen translate into the identical CDR3. The V gene is TRBV4-3, the J gene TRBJ2-7; 8 nucleotides agree with TRBD2. This CDR3 spans 16 amino acids. The ends lost 0 bases at V and 3 bases at J; junction bases unmatched: 7. Germline V gives CDR1 LGHNA, CDR2 YSLEER. CDR3 region: CASSQDASGPLYEQYF. The CDR3 DNA reads TGCGCCAGCAGCCAAGATGCTAGCGGGCCCCTCTACGAGCAGTACTTC.

V usage is TRBV15 and J usage is TRBJ1-1, with 8 positions matching TRBD1. The CDR3 covers 13 residues. Germline V gene data show CDR1 as LNHNV and CDR2 as YYDKDF (reference sequence). V dropped 2 bases and J dropped 8; count of bases not matched to a gene: 4. The CDR3 loop reads CATSRQDRAEAFF. The DNA of the CDR3 is TGTGCCACCAGCAGACAGGACAGGGCCGAAGCTTTCTTT.

V is TRBV5-6 and J is TRBJ1-2; TRBD1 might be the D (5 bases). CDR3 length equals 11 residues. The germline gives CDR1 SGHDT, CDR2 YYEEEE. Trimming shortened V by 6 bases and J by 8 bases, and 11 bases separated the two germline ends. The CDR3 loop reads CASNSGFGYTF. CDR3 nucleotides: TGTGCCAGCAACTCAGGGTTCGGCTACACCTTC.

The CDR3: CASRNFDRDYGYTF. The CDR3 DNA reads as TGTGCCAGCAGGAACTTCGACAGGGACTATGGCTACACCTTC. The chain combines TRBV9 with TRBJ1-2, with 7 bases matching TRBD1. The CDR3 has 14 residues. V gave up 5 bases and J gave up 3 bases; unmatched junction bases: 7. Germline CDR1 SGDLS, CDR2 YYNGEE. The entire variable domain, with the rest obtained from reference TRBV9 and TRBJ1-2, is as follows: DSGVTQTPKHLITATGQRVTLRCSPRSGDLSVYWYQQSLDQGLQFLIQYYNGEERAKGNILERFSAQQFPDLHSELNLSSLELGDSALYFCASRNFDRDYGYTFGSGTRLTVV.

This clone was recorded once. The chain links TRBV7-2 to TRBJ2-7; 7 bases match TRBD1. V trimming: 5 bases; J trimming: 0 bases; junction bases outside the gene matches: 1. Germline lookup yields CDR1 SGHTA and CDR2 FQGNSA. CDR3 size: 13 residues. The DNA of the CDR3 is TGTGCCAGCAGCCGACAGGGCTCCTACGAGCAGTACTTC. Translation gives CASSRQGSYEQYF. The entire variable domain, with the rest obtained from reference TRBV7-2 and TRBJ2-7, is as follows: GAGVSQSPSNKVTEKGKDVELRCDPISGHTALYWYRQSLGQGLEFLIYFQGNSAPDKSGLPSDRFSAERTGGSVSTLTIQRTQQEDSAVYLCASSRQGSYEQYFGPGTRLTVT.

This clone was counted a single time. The rearrangement joins TRBV27 to TRBJ1-4; weak D call: TRBD1 (6 bases). Germline loops: CDR1 MNHEY, CDR2 SMNVEV (reference sequence). V was trimmed by 5 bases and J by 1 base, leaving 20 bases between them. The CDR3 is 18 amino acids. The CDR3 reads CASSARGGGARTNEKLFF. CDR3 DNA: TGTGCCAGCAGTGCCCGAGGTGGGGGGGCTAGAACTAATGAAAAACTGTTTTTT.

This chain joins TRBV28 and TRBJ1-6; TRBD1 aligns across 7 bases. V lost 5 bases, J lost 10 bases, and 11 bases stayed unmatched. The CDR3 is 15 amino acids. Germline lookup yields CDR1 MDHEN and CDR2 SYDVKM. CDR3 amino acids: CASSTPTGPLSPLHF. In nucleotides, the CDR3 is TGTGCCAGCAGTACCCCGACAGGGCCATTATCACCCCTCCACTTT.

V is TRBV5-1 and J is TRBJ1-1; the D gene is possibly TRBD1 (6 bases). The germline V gene encodes CDR1 SGHRS and CDR2 YFSETQ. Trimming removed 7 bases from V and 1 base from J, with 20 bases in between. The CDR3 contains 16 residues. This chain's CDR3 is CASGPLGGAANTEAFF. The CDR3 nucleotides read TGCGCCAGCGGCCCCCTTGGGGGGGCGGCGAACACTGAAGCTTTCTTT.

J is TRBJ2-7 and V is TRBV11-2; weak D call: TRBD1 (5 bases). CDR1 SGHAT and CDR2 FQNNGV come from the germline V gene. The CDR3 totals 16 residues. V shed 10 bases and J shed 5 bases, with 27 bases lying between them. CDR3 in DNA: TGTGCCACAAAAACCAGGGCCGGGTCCAGAGACAACGAGCAGTACTTC. Its protein product is CATKTRAGSRDNEQYF.

This chain links TRBV7-8 with TRBJ2-1; 12 nucleotides line up with TRBD2. The junction had 4 bases not matched to a gene; V was cut back by 4 bases and J by 6 bases. The germline gives CDR1 SGHVS, CDR2 FQNEAQ. The CDR3 totals 15 residues. This CDR3 reads CASSSPGLAGNEQFF. For the CDR3, the DNA is TGTGCCAGCAGCTCACCGGGACTAGCGGGCAATGAGCAGTTCTTC.

V and J are TRBV2 and TRBJ1-5; possible D gene TRBD1, 5 bases. The CDR3 is 13 residues long. Germline CDR1 and CDR2: SNHLY and FYNNEI. The germline V and J ends were trimmed by 5 bases and 10 bases, with 15 bases remaining between them. CDR3 residues: CASSRDFSRPQHF. DNA of the CDR3: TGTGCCAGCAGTCGGGACTTCTCGCGTCCCCAGCATTTT.

This chain connects TRBV20-1 to TRBJ1-4; D ambiguous. V was pared by 6 bases and J by 7 bases, with 6 bases between. In germline, CDR1 is DFQATT, CDR2 SNEGSKA (reference sequence). CDR3 length: 10 residues. The DNA of the CDR3 is TGCAGTGCGCTAGTTGAAAAACTGTTTTTT. Protein product: CSALVEKLFF.

The chain employs TRBV4-3 and TRBJ2-5; 7 positions agree with TRBD2. Trimming cost V 4 bases and J 2 bases; bases outside gene matches: 10. CDR1 and CDR2 from the germline V gene are LGHNA and YSLEER. The CDR3 is 16 residues long. As DNA, the CDR3 is TGCGCCAGCAGCCGCACCTGGGGGGGGAGTCAAGAGACCCAGTACTTC. Translation gives CASSRTWGGSQETQYF.